Detailed here is one T cell receptor (beta chain). Its antigen is still unknown. This entry is derived from a study of graft-versus-host responses after intestinal transplantation. V trimming: 0 bases; J trimming: 2 bases; junction bases outside the gene matches: 4. CDR1 is SEHNR and CDR2 is FQNEAQ in the germline V gene (reference sequence). This CDR3 is built from 17 residues. Assay: immunoSEQ multiplex PCR; the TCRdb copy retains only in-frame clones and omits some. The table records roughly 110,000 clones, about nine tenths of them present only once. The genes are TRBV7-9 and TRBJ2-1, with 10 bases fitting TRBD2. Sequencing was performed on unstimulated CD4+ T cells sorted from spleen or lymph node cells, taken before transplant. The TCR originated in a human donor who was the organ donor for an intestinal transplant. The DNA for the CDR3 is TGTGCCAGCAGCTTAGCGACTAGCGGGCTTCCCTACAATGAGCAGTTCTTC. Its translation is CASSLATSGLPYNEQFF.